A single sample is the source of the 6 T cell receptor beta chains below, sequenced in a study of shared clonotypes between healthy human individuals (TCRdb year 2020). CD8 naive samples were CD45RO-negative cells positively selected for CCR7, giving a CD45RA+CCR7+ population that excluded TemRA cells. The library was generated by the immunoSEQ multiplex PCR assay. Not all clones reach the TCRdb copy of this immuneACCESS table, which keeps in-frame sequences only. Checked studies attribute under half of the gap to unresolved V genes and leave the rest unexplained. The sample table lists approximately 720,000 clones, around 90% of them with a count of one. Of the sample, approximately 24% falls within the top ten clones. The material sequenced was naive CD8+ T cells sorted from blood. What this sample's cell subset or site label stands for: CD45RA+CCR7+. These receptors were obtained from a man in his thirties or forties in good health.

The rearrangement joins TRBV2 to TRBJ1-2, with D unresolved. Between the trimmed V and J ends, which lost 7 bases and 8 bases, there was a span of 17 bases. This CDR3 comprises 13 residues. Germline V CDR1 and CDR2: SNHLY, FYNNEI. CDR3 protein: CASMGRTVRGYTF. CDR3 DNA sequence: TGTGCCAGCATGGGCAGAACAGTAAGAGGCTACACCTTC.

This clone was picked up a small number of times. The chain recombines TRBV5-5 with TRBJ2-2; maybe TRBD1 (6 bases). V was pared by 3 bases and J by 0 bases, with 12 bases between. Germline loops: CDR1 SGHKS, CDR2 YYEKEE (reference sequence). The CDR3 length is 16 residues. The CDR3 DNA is TGTGCCAGCAGCTCGTGGGACATCTCGAACACCGGGGAGCTGTTTTTT. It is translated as CASSSWDISNTGELFF.

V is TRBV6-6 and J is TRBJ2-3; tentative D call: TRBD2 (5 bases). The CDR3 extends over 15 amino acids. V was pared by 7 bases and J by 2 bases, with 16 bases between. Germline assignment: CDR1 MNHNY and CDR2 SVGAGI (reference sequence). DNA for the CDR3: TGTGCCAGCAATCAGATAGCGCGACACACAGATACGCAGTATTTT. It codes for CASNQIARHTDTQYF.

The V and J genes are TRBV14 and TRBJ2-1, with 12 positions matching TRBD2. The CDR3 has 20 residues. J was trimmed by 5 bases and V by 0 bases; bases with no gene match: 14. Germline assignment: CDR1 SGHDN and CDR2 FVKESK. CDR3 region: CASSQDYRSSGRAVDNEQFF. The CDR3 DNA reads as TGTGCCAGCAGCCAAGATTACCGGTCTAGCGGGAGGGCGGTGGACAATGAGCAGTTCTTC.

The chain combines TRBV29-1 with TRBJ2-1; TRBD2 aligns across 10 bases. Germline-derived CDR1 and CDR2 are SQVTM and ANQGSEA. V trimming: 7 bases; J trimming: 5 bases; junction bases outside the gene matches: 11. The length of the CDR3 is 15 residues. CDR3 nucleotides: TGCAGCGCAGAGACCGGGACTAGCGCCCACAATGAGCAGTTCTTC. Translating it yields CSAETGTSAHNEQFF.

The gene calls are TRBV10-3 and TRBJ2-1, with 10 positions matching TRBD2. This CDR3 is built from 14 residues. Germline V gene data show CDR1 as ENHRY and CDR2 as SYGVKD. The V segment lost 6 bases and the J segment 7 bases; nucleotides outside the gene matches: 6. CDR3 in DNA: TGTGCCATCAGGGCTAGCGGGAGTACAAATGAGCAGTTCTTC. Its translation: CAIRASGSTNEQFF.